Presented here are 17 T cell receptor beta chains from one specimen sequenced in a study of blood T cells in healthy people across ages. PCR was performed a second time for 7 to 11 cycles using a sample-barcoded 5' primer and a J-beta primer mix. MiXCR, applied by TCRdb to the 5' RACE reads, yields one record per CDR3 protein. This sample has fewer than 800,000 distinct CDR3 sequences, with about 34% found just once. Sequenced sample: blood. Receptors originate from a woman aged 80 or over in good health.

This clonotype was observed many times. The CDR3 is CASMDQGIDTQYF. CDR3 nucleotides: TGTGCCAGCATGGATCAGGGTATAGATACGCAGTATTTT. This chain links TRBV28 with TRBJ2-3; D might be TRBD1 (5 bases). This CDR3 contains 13 residues. The V end lost 7 bases, the J end lost 5 bases, and 13 bases lay between the germline ends. Germline V gene lookup returns CDR1 MDHEN and CDR2 SYDVKM.

This clonotype was seen at least ten times. The chain links TRBV27 to TRBJ1-2; a possible D gene is TRBD1 (5 bases). V lost 5 bases and J 4 bases, leaving 17 bases between the germline ends. The CDR3 length is 15 residues. Germline CDR1 is MNHEY and CDR2 is SMNVEV (reference sequence). CDR3 DNA: TGTGCCAGCAGTCCCCTGGGACGAGACCCCTATGGCTACACCTTC. Protein sequence: CASSPLGRDPYGYTF.

At least ten counts were recorded for this clonotype. J is TRBJ2-7 and V is TRBV7-2; TRBD2 aligns across 15 bases. The CDR3 has 16 amino acids. Germline V gene sequence: CDR1 SGHTA, CDR2 FQGNSA. V lost 5 bases and J lost 4; bases outside the gene matches: 6. CDR3 bases: TGTGCCAGCAGCCCGACGGGACTAGCGGGGGGATACGAGCAGTACTTC. This encodes CASSPTGLAGGYEQYF.

This clonotype was seen repeatedly, ten times or more. CDR3 nucleotides: TGCGCCAGCAGCCACCGGGACAGCCACGAGCAGTACTTC. Translating gives CASSHRDSHEQYF. The chain couples TRBV4-1 to TRBJ2-7, with TRBD1 matching over 7 bases. CDR1 and CDR2 (germline): MGHRA, YSYEKL. The J segment lost 5 bases and the V segment lost 3 bases, leaving 4 bases of the junction unmatched. The CDR3 totals 13 residues.

This sequence joins TRBV28 and TRBJ1-1; 8 bases line up with TRBD1. The junction had 7 bases not matched to a gene; V was cut back by 2 bases and J by 5 bases. Germline-derived CDR1 and CDR2 are MDHEN and SYDVKM. The CDR3 contains 15 residues. CDR3 loop: CASSLVPGQGTEAFF. The CDR3 nucleotides are TGTGCCAGCAGTTTAGTCCCAGGACAGGGTACTGAAGCTTTCTTT.

This clonotype was counted once. The chain recombines TRBV7-6 with TRBJ2-7; 8 positions agree with TRBD2. This CDR3 has 16 amino acids. Germline V gene lookup returns CDR1 SGHVS and CDR2 FNYEAQ. J was trimmed by 0 bases and V by 5 bases; bases with no gene match: 9. CDR3 bases: TGTGCCAGCAGCACCTTCGGGAGGGACGGCTCCTACGAGCAGTACTTC. It specifies CASSTFGRDGSYEQYF.

This clonotype was counted only a few times. V gene TRBV2 combines with J gene TRBJ2-5, with 7 bases fitting TRBD1. The J call is in doubt because the DNA end fits TRBJ2-7 better. The CDR3 extends over 11 amino acids. Germline CDR1 is SNHLY and CDR2 is FYNNEI. The DNA of the CDR3 is TGTGCCACTACAGGGGACCACGAGCAGTACTTC. It translates to CATTGDHEQYF.

The CDR3 here is CASSLMDRITNYGYTF. CDR3 nucleotide sequence: TGTGCCAGCAGCTTAATGGACAGGATTACTAACTATGGCTACACCTTC. The V gene is TRBV7-3, the J gene TRBJ1-2; 7 nucleotides match TRBD1. CDR3 length equals 16 residues. Germline trimming cut 1 base from V and 0 bases from J; bases unmatched to any gene: 5. Germline CDR1 SGHTA, CDR2 FQGTGA.

There are many counts of this clonotype. The rearrangement links TRBV7-2 to TRBJ2-1; 7 nucleotides line up with TRBD2. The V gene end was trimmed by 5 bases and the J gene end by 0 bases; junction bases not matched to a gene: 7. Germline-derived CDR1 and CDR2 are SGHTA and FQGNSA. The CDR3 sequence is 16 residues long. The chain's CDR3 is CASSARRGSSYNEQFF. CDR3 bases: TGTGCCAGCAGCGCAAGGCGGGGGAGCTCCTACAATGAGCAGTTCTTC.

This clonotype was found many times. The rearrangement uses TRBV2 and TRBJ2-1, with D tentatively TRBD2 (7 bases). The CDR3 consists of 16 residues. From germline, CDR1 is SNHLY and CDR2 FYNNEI. The V end lost 3 bases, the J end lost 2 bases, and 14 bases lay between the germline ends. The CDR3 sequence: CASSDVLGGPYNEQFF. As DNA, the CDR3 is TGTGCCAGCAGTGATGTCTTGGGGGGGCCCTACAATGAGCAGTTCTTC.

This chain connects TRBV20-1 to TRBJ2-5; D not resolved. V was clipped by 4 bases and J by 3 bases, with 6 bases between them. The CDR3 spans 11 residues. Germline-derived CDR1 and CDR2 are DFQATT and SNEGSKA (reference sequence). The CDR3 nucleotides are TGCAGTGCTAAGCCCAAAGAGACCCAGTACTTC. This translates into CSAKPKETQYF.

A word on this clonotype: A much bigger clone sits one base away, suggesting this may be a read error. The chain combines TRBV7-9 with TRBJ2-5; no reliable D call. The V and J ends lost 1 base and 11 bases respectively, with 14 bases between them. Germline assignment: CDR1 SEHNR and CDR2 FQNEAQ (reference sequence). This CDR3 comprises 13 residues. The CDR3 spells CASSLGLDNEQYF. CDR3 bases: TGTGCCAGCAGCTTAGGACTCGACAATGAGCAGTACTTC.

V gene TRBV9 combines with J gene TRBJ1-3; 10 bases match TRBD1. This CDR3 is 18 amino acids long. V lost 2 bases to trimming and J lost 1 base; unmatched junction nucleotides: 9. From germline, CDR1 is SGDLS and CDR2 YYNGEE. CDR3 sequence: CASSVASGQGVSGNTIYF. In nucleotides, the CDR3 is TGTGCCAGCAGCGTGGCATCCGGACAGGGGGTGTCTGGAAACACCATATATTTT.

Comments on this clonotype: The junction does not match germline at one end; this may be a read error. V is TRBV4-3 and J is TRBJ2-1; no clear D gene. Per germline, CDR1 LGHNA and CDR2 YSLEER. This CDR3 has 15 amino acids. DNA for the CDR3: TGCGCCGGCAGCCAAGGCGTAAGCTCCTACAATGAGCAGTTCTTC. Encoded protein: CAGSQGVSSYNEQFF.

As to this clonotype: A much larger clone is a single base away; this may be a read error. The chain joins TRBV5-1 to TRBJ2-3; 9 nucleotides line up with TRBD2. The V gene's germline CDR1 is SGHRS and CDR2 YFSETQ. CDR3 length: 15 residues. The CDR3 DNA reads as TGCGTCAGCAGCCCGGAGGGACTAGCCTTGGATACGCAGTATTTT. This translates into CVSSPEGLALDTQYF.

About this clonotype: A much larger clone lies one base from this, so it may be a read error. This chain joins TRBV6-1 and TRBJ2-1, with TRBD2 matching over 8 bases. J gave up 9 bases and V 6 bases, and 7 bases lay outside the gene matches. The germline V gene encodes CDR1 MNHNS and CDR2 SASEGT. The CDR3 covers 13 residues. The CDR3 loop reads CASREWRGVEQFF. In DNA, the CDR3 is TGTGCCAGCAGGGAATGGCGGGGGGTTGAGCAGTTCTTC.

This clonotype was seen at least ten times. The chain recombines TRBV5-1 with TRBJ2-7; D ambiguous. Looked up from germline, CDR1 is SGHRS and CDR2 is YFSETQ. The CDR3 is made up of 15 amino acids. Trimming removed 4 bases from V and 0 bases from J, with 14 bases in between. The CDR3 loop is CASSLRPDFSYEQYF. As DNA, the CDR3 is TGCGCCAGCAGCCTCAGACCGGATTTCTCCTACGAGCAGTACTTC.